Below, 4 T cell receptor beta chains from the same sample are listed, as sequenced in a study of cytomegalovirus exposure and HLA in healthy donors. PCR used 60 Vbeta primers and 13 Jbeta primers. This table comes from immunoSEQ multiplex PCR, and its TCRdb copy is limited to in-frame clones, with some not included. The sample comprises roughly 120,000 clones, roughly 74% of which are singletons, and over 3.5% rests with the top ten. Sequencing input: PBMCs. The receptors derive from a woman aged 45-59 years in good health and CMV-seropositive.

In this sample, this clone turned up once. The rearrangement links TRBV7-2 to TRBJ2-7; D remains unclear. The germline gives CDR1 SGHTA, CDR2 FQGNSA. The ends were cut back, 5 bases at V and 2 bases at J, with 13 bases in the middle. The CDR3 covers 14 residues. The CDR3 DNA follows: TGTGCCAGCAGCCCCCCCGGTGTCCCCTACGAGCAGTACTTC. Its protein is CASSPPGVPYEQYF.

The chain uses TRBV5-1 and TRBJ2-2, with no clear D. The germline CDR1 and CDR2 sequences are SGHRS and YFSETQ. V was pared by 4 bases and J by 5 bases, with 6 bases between. This CDR3 comprises 12 residues. DNA for the CDR3: TGCGCCAGCAGCATCCGGACCGGGGAGCTGTTTTTT. Its translation: CASSIRTGELFF.

This clone was seen a handful of times. The chain couples TRBV18 to TRBJ2-3, with 7 bases fitting TRBD2. V dropped 2 bases and J dropped 2; count of bases not matched to a gene: 7. CDR3 length: 16 amino acids. The germline V gene has CDR1 KGHSH and CDR2 LQKENI. CDR3 nucleotides: TGTGCCAGCTCACCATCGTCTAGCGGTACCACAGATACGCAGTATTTT. This codes for CASSPSSSGTTDTQYF.

The rearrangement joins TRBV6-5 to TRBJ1-5, with 8 bases aligning to TRBD1. The V gene end was trimmed by 6 bases and the J gene end by 4 bases; junction bases not matched to a gene: 8. Germline V gives CDR1 MNHEY, CDR2 SVGAGI. The CDR3 contains 15 residues. The CDR3 DNA reads TGTGCCAGCAGGACGAGACAGGGGCCAAATCAGCCCCAGCATTTT. It translates to CASRTRQGPNQPQHF.